The text below deals with one T cell receptor beta chain. Its antigen is undetermined. 13 Jbeta primers and 60 Vbeta primers were used for the PCR. Repertoires were generated with immunoSEQ multiplex PCR, while TCRdb's copy carries only in-frame clones and drops some. The sample carries fewer than 200,000 clones, 70% to 85% recorded once. The sample belongs to a study of cytomegalovirus exposure and HLA in healthy donors. Background on the study: Out of 300 to 500 genotyped donors, 81% belonged to the Caucasian-associated ancestry cluster.

Study-wide points: Being productive about 90% or about 30% of the time was typical of most TCR beta V segments in an earlier analysis. V- and J-gene trimming of TCR beta was linked (in a later analysis) to a missense DCLRE1C variant. Rare TCR sequences predominated, though certain public TCRs were found in many donors.

Germline CDR1 reads SGHVS; CDR2 reads FNYEAQ. This CDR3 is 13 amino acids long. V was pared by 11 bases and J by 2 bases, with 16 bases between. V and J are TRBV7-6 and TRBJ2-7, with D perhaps matching TRBD2 (7 bases). The specimen sequenced was PBMCs. The sequence came from a man aged 35 to 55 in good health and CMV-seropositive. In DNA, the CDR3 is TGTGCCTCGGCGGGGGCCCTTCCCTACGAGCAGTACTTC. This encodes CASAGALPYEQYF.